A single sample gave rise to the 8 T cell receptor beta chains below, sequenced in a study of T cell responses to AZD1222 COVID-19 vaccine. The protocol was immunoSEQ multiplex PCR, while the TCRdb copy is restricted to in-frame clones and leaves out a portion. The table has 120,000 or so clones, about 92% seen once. The source material was peripheral blood, sampled on day 0 of AZD1222 vaccination. Every receptor here comes from an adult in good health.

The chain joins TRBV19 to TRBJ1-2; 8 bases match TRBD1. Trimming took 7 bases from V and 3 from J; bases not matched to a gene: 4. CDR1 is LNHDA and CDR2 is SQIVND in the germline V gene (reference sequence). CDR3 size: 13 residues. CDR3 DNA sequence: TGTGCCAGTACGCAGGGGGCCTACTATGGCTACACCTTC. Its protein product is CASTQGAYYGYTF.

The chain has TRBV5-1 and TRBJ1-2; no firm D call. The CDR3 runs to 14 residues. Trimming took 3 bases from V and 4 from J, leaving 13 bases between them. In germline, CDR1 is SGHRS, CDR2 YFSETQ. The CDR3 loop reads CASSSALSGYGYTF. As DNA, the CDR3 is TGCGCCAGCAGCTCGGCCCTCTCAGGCTATGGCTACACCTTC.

The chain recombines TRBV24-1 with TRBJ2-1; 8 positions match TRBD1. The length of the CDR3 is 11 residues. CDR1 KGHDR and CDR2 SFDVKD come from the germline V gene. V lost 9 bases, J lost 9 bases, and 3 bases stayed unmatched. CDR3 residues: CATGDRFEQFF. For the CDR3, the DNA is TGTGCCACCGGGGACAGGTTTGAGCAGTTCTTC.

This chain connects TRBV28 to TRBJ1-5, with 8 bases that match TRBD1. Germline trimming cut 5 bases from V and 4 bases from J; bases unmatched to any gene: 19. There are 19 residues in the CDR3. Per germline, CDR1 MDHEN and CDR2 SYDVKM. The DNA of the CDR3 is TGTGCCAGCAGTCAGGAGGGACAGGACCTCAAGAAGGGTAATCAGCCCCAGCATTTT. Its protein product is CASSQEGQDLKKGNQPQHF.

This chain joins TRBV5-8 and TRBJ2-2; D unresolved. Germline V CDR1 and CDR2: SGHTS, YDEGEE. V gave up 5 bases and J gave up 0 bases, with 5 bases separating them. The CDR3 sequence is 13 residues long. CDR3 DNA: TGTGCCAGCAGGACATCGAACACCGGGGAGCTGTTTTTT. Protein: CASRTSNTGELFF. The complete variable domain, with remaining parts taken from reference TRBV5-8 and TRBJ2-2, reads EAGVTQSPTHLIKTRGQQATLRCSPISGHTSVYWYQQALGLGLQFLLWYDEGEERNRGNFPPRFSGRQFPNYSSELNVNALELEDSALYLCASRTSNTGELFFGEGSRLTVL.

The chain recombines TRBV6-5 with TRBJ1-2; D unclear. The CDR3 is made up of 12 amino acids. Germline-derived CDR1 and CDR2 are MNHEY and SVGAGI. Trimming shortened V by 8 bases and J by 2 bases, and 9 bases separated the two germline ends. This chain's CDR3 is CASSRGNYGYTF. In DNA, the CDR3 is TGTGCCAGCTCCAGAGGGAACTATGGCTACACCTTC.

The chain has TRBV5-8 and TRBJ2-7; 10 nucleotides agree with TRBD1. The trim removed 2 bases at V and 9 bases at J, leaving 8 bases unmatched. CDR3 length: 14 residues. CDR1 is SGHTS, CDR2 YDEGEE, per germline. CDR3 protein: CASSFRDRGLLQYF. DNA for the CDR3: TGTGCCAGCAGCTTCCGGGACAGGGGACTGCTGCAGTACTTC.

V usage is TRBV19 and J usage is TRBJ2-2; TRBD1 agrees at 8 bases. Germline V gives CDR1 LNHDA, CDR2 SQIVND (reference sequence). The CDR3 spans 14 residues. V shed 8 bases and J 6 bases; nucleotides not matched to a gene: 8. CDR3 region: CASFLRTGPGELFF. As DNA, the CDR3 is TGTGCCAGTTTCCTCCGGACAGGGCCCGGGGAGCTGTTTTTT.